Listed here are 5 T cell receptor beta chains from one sample, sequenced in a study of OX40 agonist ivuxolimab in advanced cancers. Library preparation was by the immunoSEQ multiplex PCR assay. The source is immuneACCESS, and TCRdb retained only in-frame sequences with V and J called. Part of the clones is not carried over; for the studies checked, unresolved V genes explain less than half of this, and the remainder is unexplained. This sample gives around 10,000 clones in total; around 80% of them show up just once. The ten most abundant clones make up about a fifth of the sample. The source material was CD4+ or CD8+ T cells sorted from blood, sampled in a trial of the OX40 agonist ivuxolimab. The receptors were sampled from an adult with an advanced solid tumor such as melanoma, head and neck, liver or kidney cancer.

This chain links TRBV6-6 with TRBJ2-2; no clear D. The CDR3 consists of 14 residues. From germline, CDR1 is MNHNY and CDR2 SVGAGI (reference sequence). Trimming left V 5 bases short and J 4 bases short, with 11 bases between. CDR3 sequence reads: CASSPVGTTGELFF. CDR3 in DNA: TGTGCCAGCAGTCCCGTGGGCACCACCGGGGAGCTGTTTTTT.

This clone was seen a single time. CDR3 sequence reads: CASSYNSWQPQHF. CDR3 DNA: TGTGCCAGCAGTTACAACAGCTGGCAGCCCCAGCATTTT. The chain carries TRBV6-5 and TRBJ1-5; no definite D call. Germline CDR1 is MNHEY and CDR2 is SVGAGI. There are 13 residues in the CDR3. V dropped 2 bases and J dropped 7 bases, with 9 bases sitting between them.

The V call is TRBV9, the J call TRBJ2-1, with TRBD2 matching over 10 bases. Trimming at V came to 3 bases and at J to 13 bases, leaving 7 bases not matched to a gene. The CDR3 extends over 13 amino acids. The germline V gene encodes CDR1 SGDLS and CDR2 YYNGEE. The CDR3 is CASSASSGGTQFF. The CDR3 DNA follows: TGTGCCAGCAGCGCCTCTAGCGGGGGTACCCAGTTCTTC.

The rearrangement links TRBV13 to TRBJ1-3, with D hard to call. Per germline, CDR1 PRHDT and CDR2 FYEKMQ (reference sequence). V lost 0 bases and J lost 0, with 9 bases in between. This CDR3 comprises 16 residues. CDR3 in amino acids: CASSLGQRTSGNTIYF. DNA of the CDR3: TGTGCCAGCAGCTTAGGACAAAGGACCTCTGGAAACACCATATATTTT. The variable domain in full, with the rest retrieved from reference TRBV13 and TRBJ1-3, is AAGVIQSPRHLIKEKRETATLKCYPIPRHDTVYWYQQGPGQDPQFLISFYEKMQSDKGSIPDRFSAQQFSDYHSELNMSSLELGDSALYFCASSLGQRTSGNTIYFGEGSWLTVV.

The chain uses TRBV7-4 and TRBJ1-5, with D unresolved. With 1 base removed from V and 6 bases from J, the gap between germline ends came to 13 bases. CDR1 and CDR2 (germline): SGHVT, SQSDAQ. CDR3 length: 15 residues. Here the CDR3 reads CASSLVEGSGQPQHF. In nucleotides, the CDR3 is TGTGCCAGCAGCTTAGTGGAAGGTTCCGGTCAGCCCCAGCATTTT.